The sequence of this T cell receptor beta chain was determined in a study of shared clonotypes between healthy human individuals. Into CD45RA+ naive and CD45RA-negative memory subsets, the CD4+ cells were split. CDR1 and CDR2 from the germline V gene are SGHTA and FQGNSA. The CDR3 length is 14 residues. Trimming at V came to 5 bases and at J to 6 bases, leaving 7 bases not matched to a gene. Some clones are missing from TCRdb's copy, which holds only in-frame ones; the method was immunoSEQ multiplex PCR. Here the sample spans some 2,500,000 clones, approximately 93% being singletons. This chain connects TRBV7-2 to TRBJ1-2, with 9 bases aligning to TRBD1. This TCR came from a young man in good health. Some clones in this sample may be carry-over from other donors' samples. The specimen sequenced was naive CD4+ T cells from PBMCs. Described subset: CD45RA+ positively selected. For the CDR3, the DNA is TGTGCCAGCAGCCGACAGGGGGTTTTTCATGGCTACACCTTC. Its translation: CASSRQGVFHGYTF. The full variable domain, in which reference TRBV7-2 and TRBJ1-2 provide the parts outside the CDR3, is GAGVSQSPSNKVTEKGKDVELRCDPISGHTALYWYRQSLGQGLEFLIYFQGNSAPDKSGLPSDRFSAERTGGSVSTLTIQRTQQEDSAVYLCASSRQGVFHGYTFGSGTRLTVV.